This entry lists 20 T cell receptor beta chains sequenced from one sample in a study of T-cell reconstitution after alpha-beta-depleted transplantation in children. A library of TCRbeta sequences, prepared with unique molecular identifiers, was generated. A single record per CDR3 protein comes from TCRdb applying MiXCR to the PCR reads. Here the sample spans approximately 230,000 distinct CDR3 sequences, roughly a quarter being singletons. The sequencing used PBMCs, collected before TCRalphabeta/CD19-depleted stem cell transplant. These receptors all stem from a girl aged 2 to 10 with Fanconi anemia, due to receive a stem cell transplant.

The J gene is TRBJ2-1, the V gene TRBV11-2, with TRBD2 matching 16 bases. The V segment lost 5 bases and the J segment 2 bases; nucleotides outside the gene matches: 12. Germline V gene data show CDR1 as SGHAT and CDR2 as FQNNGV. The CDR3 has 20 amino acids. CDR3 nucleotide sequence: TGTGCCAGCAGCACCCGTCCGGGACTAGCGGGAGGGCCTACCTACAATGAGCAGTTCTTC. It is translated as CASSTRPGLAGGPTYNEQFF.

This clonotype was seen many times. The V gene is TRBV24-1, the J gene TRBJ2-7, with TRBD2 identical over 8 bases. This CDR3 region has 18 residues. Germline-derived CDR1 and CDR2 are KGHDR and SFDVKD. J lost 6 bases, V lost 4 bases, and 19 bases had no gene match. CDR3 sequence reads: CATSEPVALMREAGEQYF. In nucleotides, the CDR3 is TGTGCCACCAGTGAACCTGTCGCCTTGATGCGGGAGGCCGGCGAGCAGTACTTC.

This CDR3 is CASSYSSGGAHYNSPLHF. As DNA, the CDR3 is TGTGCCAGCAGTTACTCATCGGGGGGCGCTCACTATAATTCACCCCTCCACTTT. V usage is TRBV6-5 and J usage is TRBJ1-6; perhaps TRBD1 as D (6 bases). Deletions cut 0 bases from V and 3 bases from J, with 15 bases between. Looked up from germline, CDR1 is MNHEY and CDR2 is SVGAGI. This CDR3 is built from 18 residues.

This clonotype was counted ten times or more. V and J are TRBV12-3 or TRBV12-4 and TRBJ2-4, with 7 bases matching TRBD2. CDR3 length: 12 residues. V lost 5 bases to trimming and J lost 6 bases; unmatched junction nucleotides: 1. The CDR3 coding sequence is TGTGCCAGCAGTCCGGGGGGAAACATTCAGTACTTC. Its protein is CASSPGGNIQYF.

For this clonotype: A read error is possible here, since a much larger clone lies one base away. The J gene is TRBJ2-7, the V gene TRBV29-1; the D is unclear. Trimming pared 4 bases from V and 6 bases from J, leaving 10 bases between. The CDR3 extends over 11 amino acids. Looked up from germline, CDR1 is SQVTM and CDR2 is ANQGSEA. CDR3 amino acids: CSVGDGCEQYF. DNA for the CDR3: TGCAGCGTTGGTGACGGGTGCGAGCAGTACTTC.

Ten or more counts support this clonotype. The rearrangement links TRBV20-1 to TRBJ2-7; 12 bases map to TRBD2. Germline trimming cut 4 bases from V and 2 bases from J; bases unmatched to any gene: 3. CDR3 length: 14 amino acids. CDR1 and CDR2 from the germline V gene are DFQATT and SNEGSKA (reference sequence). This CDR3 reads CSAKTSGGAYEQYF. The CDR3 DNA follows: TGCAGTGCTAAGACTAGCGGGGGTGCCTACGAGCAGTACTTC.

This clonotype was seen more than once but under ten times. The chain combines TRBV29-1 with TRBJ2-2; no clear D. Germline V CDR1 and CDR2: SQVTM, ANQGSEA. Between the trimmed V and J ends, which lost 2 bases and 2 bases, there was a span of 15 bases. CDR3 length equals 16 residues. The CDR3 region is CSVEMVGLYNTGELFF. The CDR3 DNA is TGCAGCGTTGAAATGGTAGGGCTGTATAACACCGGGGAGCTGTTTTTT.

The V call is TRBV20-1, the J call TRBJ2-4, with 12 nucleotides matching TRBD2. CDR1 is DFQATT and CDR2 is SNEGSKA in the germline V gene (reference sequence). CDR3 length equals 19 residues. V gave up 0 bases and J gave up 0 bases; unmatched junction bases: 9. CDR3 DNA: TGCAGTGCTAGAGATCCGACTAGCGGGGGTCACCTAGCCAAAAACATTCAGTACTTC. It yields the protein CSARDPTSGGHLAKNIQYF.

A remark on this clonotype: A much larger clone differs from this one at a single base, so this may be a read error. The V call is TRBV18, the J call TRBJ1-2; D possibly corresponds to TRBD1 (5 bases). This CDR3 has 15 amino acids. V was clipped by 2 bases and J by 8 bases, with 18 bases between them. Germline V gene sequence: CDR1 KGHSH, CDR2 LQKENI. The CDR3, as DNA: TGTGCCAGCTCACCAGACCCGGGACGGGGGTACGGCTACACCTTC. It translates to CASSPDPGRGYGYTF.

The chain uses TRBV20-1 and TRBJ2-7; 13 nucleotides align to TRBD2. Germline CDR1 DFQATT, CDR2 SNEGSKA (reference sequence). This CDR3 contains 18 residues. Losses at the gene ends were 0 bases for V and 2 bases for J; bases not matched to a gene: 10. CDR3 loop: CSARDLGRLAGGPYEQYF. The CDR3 bases are TGCAGTGCTAGAGATCTCGGGAGACTAGCGGGAGGCCCCTACGAGCAGTACTTC.

This sequence joins TRBV12-3 or TRBV12-4 and TRBJ2-5; TRBD2 aligns across 7 bases. V lost 4 bases, J lost 7 bases, and 12 bases stayed unmatched. This CDR3 has 15 amino acids. The CDR3 loop reads CASSCIGGGGGTQYF. The CDR3 DNA reads as TGTGCCAGCAGTTGCATCGGCGGGGGTGGCGGGACCCAGTACTTC.

The chain joins TRBV29-1 to TRBJ2-2; 8 bases match TRBD2. Unmatched junction bases numbered 3, after V lost 6 bases and J lost 0 bases. The germline V gene has CDR1 SQVTM and CDR2 ANQGSEA. The CDR3 is 14 amino acids. CDR3 residues: CSVGSGTNTGELFF. In nucleotides, the CDR3 is TGCAGCGTGGGTAGCGGGACGAACACCGGGGAGCTGTTTTTT.

This clonotype was seen a handful of times. The rearrangement joins TRBV20-1 to TRBJ2-4, with TRBD1 identical over 8 bases. The germline V gene encodes CDR1 DFQATT and CDR2 SNEGSKA (reference sequence). The V segment lost 6 bases and the J segment 2 bases; nucleotides outside the gene matches: 9. CDR3 length equals 15 residues. The CDR3: CSAGPGGRTKNIQYF. The CDR3 DNA follows: TGCAGTGCCGGCCCAGGGGGCCGTACCAAAAACATTCAGTACTTC.

This clonotype was seen ten or more times. The V gene is TRBV6-5, the J gene TRBJ1-5; a possible D gene is TRBD1 (6 bases). Per germline, CDR1 MNHEY and CDR2 SVGAGI. V was clipped by 2 bases and J by 7 bases, with 12 bases between them. The CDR3 loop spans 14 amino acids. Here the CDR3 DNA reads TGTGCCAGCAGTTACCCACAGGGTGGCCAGCCCCAGCATTTT. This translates into CASSYPQGGQPQHF.

This clonotype was recorded at least ten times. The rearrangement uses TRBV10-3 and TRBJ2-1; the match to TRBD1 covers 8 bases. This CDR3 is built from 14 residues. The J segment lost 5 bases and the V segment lost 3 bases, leaving 3 bases of the junction unmatched. The V gene's germline CDR1 is ENHRY and CDR2 SYGVKD. The CDR3 sequence: CAISEGQGHNEQFF. The CDR3 bases are TGTGCCATCAGTGAAGGACAGGGCCACAATGAGCAGTTCTTC.

This clonotype was found a few times. The rearrangement uses TRBV29-1 and TRBJ2-3; 7 bases align to TRBD1. V gave up 2 bases and J gave up 4 bases; unmatched junction bases: 3. This CDR3 region has 13 residues. Per germline, CDR1 SQVTM and CDR2 ANQGSEA. The CDR3 nucleotides are TGCAGCGTTGAATACAGGGGCCCAGATACGCAGTATTTT. Translation gives CSVEYRGPDTQYF.

J is TRBJ2-7 and V is TRBV29-1; TRBD2 aligns across 12 bases. V gave up 6 bases and J gave up 0 bases; unmatched junction bases: 9. CDR1 and CDR2 from the germline V gene are SQVTM and ANQGSEA. The CDR3 sequence is 16 residues long. The DNA for the CDR3 is TGCAGCGTGGCCGGGACTAGCGGGCGAAGCTCCTACGAGCAGTACTTC. Encoded protein: CSVAGTSGRSSYEQYF.

The rearrangement joins TRBV20-1 to TRBJ2-1; D unresolved. The CDR3 is made up of 13 amino acids. Germline CDR1 DFQATT, CDR2 SNEGSKA (reference sequence). V shed 3 bases and J shed 3 bases, with 9 bases lying between them. The CDR3 here is CSARTKYYNEQFF. The CDR3 DNA follows: TGCAGTGCTAGGACGAAATACTACAATGAGCAGTTCTTC.

The V gene is TRBV20-1, the J gene TRBJ2-7; 9 bases are shared with TRBD2. Trimming took 6 bases from V and 1 from J; bases not matched to a gene: 13. The CDR3 has 16 amino acids. Per the germline V gene, CDR1 is DFQATT and CDR2 is SNEGSKA (reference sequence). The CDR3 coding sequence is TGCAGTGCGACGCTCCGAGCGGGACTAGCTTCCTACGAGCAGTACTTC. It specifies CSATLRAGLASYEQYF.

The chain carries TRBV20-1 and TRBJ2-1; 11 bases align to TRBD2. CDR3 length equals 17 residues. Trimming removed 5 bases from V and 8 bases from J; junction bases left unmatched: 17. Germline V lookup: CDR1 DFQATT, CDR2 SNEGSKA (reference sequence). The CDR3 DNA reads as TGCAGTGCTCATGACCAAGATACTAGCGGGAGTCTGGATGAGCAGTTCTTC. Residues: CSAHDQDTSGSLDEQFF.